This T cell receptor beta chain was documented in a study of CD8 T cells in ankylosing spondylitis. Notes on the study in general: The disease-linked clones had a CD8+ phenotype and low blood frequencies. According to the report, clones linked to the disease were significantly enriched in matched synovial fluid samples taken from ankylosing spondylitis patients. Made up of 7 to 9 highly homologous variants, a TCR beta motif appeared characteristic of ankylosing spondylitis blood.

A word on this clonotype: Its antigen remains unknown.

Researchers built TCR beta libraries using quantitative 5'-RACE with molecular barcodes. TCRdb analysed the 5' RACE reads with MiXCR anew, one entry per CDR3 protein. Altogether approximately 250,000 distinct CDR3 sequences are present, 30% to 40% being singletons, with the ten largest covering roughly 4%. V lost 3 bases to trimming and J lost 5 bases, with 5 bases between them. This CDR3 has 12 residues. CDR1 is MDHEN and CDR2 is SYDVKM in the germline V gene. This clonotype was obtained from a male donor with ankylosing spondylitis or in good health (not recorded which). Sample: blood, either unsorted or a sorted T cell fraction (not recorded which). The V gene is TRBV28, the J gene TRBJ1-5; D is uncertain. The CDR3 region is CASSFLHQPQHF. CDR3 DNA: TGTGCCAGCAGTTTCCTTCATCAGCCCCAGCATTTT.